The clone carrying this T cell receptor (beta chain) was counted a single time. Assay used: immunoSEQ multiplex PCR; TCRdb lists only in-frame clones, some missing. The table shows some 70,000 clones, with about 97% occurring only once. This CDR3 region has 15 residues. V lost 1 base and J lost 0, with 9 bases in between. CDR1 is KGHSH, CDR2 LQKENI, per germline. The data originate from a study of technical replicates of blood from several donors. This receptor was obtained from a human donor in good health. This chain connects TRBV18 to TRBJ1-1; D is uncertain. The sequenced sample was T cells isolated from PBMCs. The CDR3 spells CASSPQYSMNTEAFF. DNA of the CDR3: TGTGCCAGCTCACCACAGTATTCTATGAACACTGAAGCTTTCTTT.